The clone carrying this T cell receptor beta chain was observed many times. Its target is not known. Germline V gene data show CDR1 as SGHRS and CDR2 as YFSETQ. The V and J ends lost 3 bases and 1 base respectively, with 10 bases between them. The CDR3 consists of 14 residues. The data are from a study of response to subunit inactivated influenza vaccine. A single record per CDR3 protein comes from TCRdb applying MiXCR to the RT-PCR reads. The data contain 650,000 to 850,000 distinct CDR3 sequences, roughly 14% of them singletons. General study points: Few additional T cells are recruited per seasonal influenza vaccination, authors suggested.

This material consisted of PBMCs from blood, taken around 14 days before vaccination. The clonotype comes from a man over 45 who received an inactivated influenza vaccine. J is TRBJ1-1 and V is TRBV5-1, with D perhaps matching TRBD1 (5 bases). CDR3 sequence reads: CASSSGTPNTEAFF. The CDR3 nucleotides are TGCGCCAGCAGCTCGGGGACCCCGAACACTGAAGCTTTCTTT. Using reference TRBV5-1 and TRBJ1-1 for the parts outside the CDR3, the full variable domain is KAGVTQTPRYLIKTRGQQVTLSCSPISGHRSVSWYQQTPGQGLQFLFEYFSETQRNKGNFPGRFSGRQFSNSRSEMNVSTLELGDSALYLCASSSGTPNTEAFFGQGTRLTVV.